This entry concerns a single TCR beta chain. Measured with immunoSEQ multiplex PCR; TCRdb has only the in-frame clones, and not every one. The data show roughly 890,000 clones, 80% to 95% seen once. Cells designated naive CD8 were CD45RO-negative and were positively selected for CCR7, with terminally differentiated effector memory CD45RA+ cells excluded. These data come from a study of shared clonotypes between healthy human individuals. The CDR3 spans 15 residues. Germline V gene data show CDR1 as SGHTA and CDR2 as FQGNSA. V was cut by 2 bases and J by 1 base, with 12 bases left in between. The sample taken for sequencing was naive CD8+ T cells sorted from blood. The TCR originated in a man aged 25-45 years in good health. The chain recombines TRBV7-2 with TRBJ2-7, with D perhaps TRBD1 (6 bases). CDR3 sequence: CASSLIGDTSYEQYF. DNA for the CDR3: TGTGCCAGCAGCTTAATCGGGGACACTTCCTACGAGCAGTACTTC.